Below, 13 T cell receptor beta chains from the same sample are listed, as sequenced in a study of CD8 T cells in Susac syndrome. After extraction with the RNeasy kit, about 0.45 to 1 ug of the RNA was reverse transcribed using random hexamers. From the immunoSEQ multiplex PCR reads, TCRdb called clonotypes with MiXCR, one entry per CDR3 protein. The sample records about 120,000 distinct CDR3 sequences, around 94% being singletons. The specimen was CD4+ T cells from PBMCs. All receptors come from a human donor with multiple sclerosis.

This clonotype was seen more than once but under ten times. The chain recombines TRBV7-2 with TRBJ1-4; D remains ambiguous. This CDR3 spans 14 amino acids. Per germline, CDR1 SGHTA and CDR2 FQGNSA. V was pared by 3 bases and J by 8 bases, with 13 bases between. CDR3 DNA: TGTGCCAGCAGCTTGGGCGCCAGAGGCGAAAAACTGTTTTTT. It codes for CASSLGARGEKLFF.

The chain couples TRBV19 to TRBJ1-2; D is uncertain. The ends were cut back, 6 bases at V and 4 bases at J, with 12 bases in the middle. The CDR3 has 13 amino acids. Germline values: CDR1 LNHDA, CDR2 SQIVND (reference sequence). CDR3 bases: TGTGCCAGTAGAAATCGGGGTCTCTATGGCTACACCTTC. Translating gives CASRNRGLYGYTF. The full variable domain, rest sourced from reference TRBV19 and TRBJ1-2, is DGGITQSPKYLFRKEGQNVTLSCEQNLNHDAMYWYRQDPGQGLRLIYYSQIVNDFQKGDIAEGYSVSREKKESFPLTVTSAQKNPTAFYLCASRNRGLYGYTFGSGTRLTVV.

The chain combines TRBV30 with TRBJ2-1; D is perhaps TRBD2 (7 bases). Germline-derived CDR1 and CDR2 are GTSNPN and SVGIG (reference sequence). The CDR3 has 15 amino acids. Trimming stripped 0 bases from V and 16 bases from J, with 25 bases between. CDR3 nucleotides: TGTGCCTGGAGTGTACTGAGTGGGGGGGCACTGGGTTTTTTCTTC. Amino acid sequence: CAWSVLSGGALGFFF. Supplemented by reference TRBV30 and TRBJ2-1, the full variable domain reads SQTIHQWPATLVQPVGSPLSLECTVEGTSNPNLYWYRQAAGRGLQLLFYSVGIGQISSEVPQNLSASRPQDRQFILSSKKLLLSDSGFYLCAWSVLSGGALGFFFGPGTRLTVL.

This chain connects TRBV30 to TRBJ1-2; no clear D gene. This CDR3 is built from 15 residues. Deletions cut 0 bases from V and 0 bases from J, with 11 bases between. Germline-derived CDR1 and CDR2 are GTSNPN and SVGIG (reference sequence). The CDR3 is CAWSVRRSTNYGYTF. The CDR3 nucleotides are TGTGCCTGGAGTGTACGGAGGTCCACTAACTATGGCTACACCTTC.

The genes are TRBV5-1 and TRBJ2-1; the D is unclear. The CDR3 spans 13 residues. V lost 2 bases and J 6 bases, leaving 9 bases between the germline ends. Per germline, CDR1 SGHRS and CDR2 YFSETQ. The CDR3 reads CASSFYLGNEQFF. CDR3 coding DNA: TGCGCCAGCAGCTTTTATTTAGGCAATGAGCAGTTCTTC.

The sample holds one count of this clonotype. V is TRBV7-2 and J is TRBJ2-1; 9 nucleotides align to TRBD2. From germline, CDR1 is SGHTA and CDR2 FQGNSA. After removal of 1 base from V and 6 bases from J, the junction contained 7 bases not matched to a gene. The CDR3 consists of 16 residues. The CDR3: CASSLGLAGSINEQFF. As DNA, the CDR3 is TGTGCCAGCAGCTTAGGTCTAGCGGGGTCAATCAATGAGCAGTTCTTC.

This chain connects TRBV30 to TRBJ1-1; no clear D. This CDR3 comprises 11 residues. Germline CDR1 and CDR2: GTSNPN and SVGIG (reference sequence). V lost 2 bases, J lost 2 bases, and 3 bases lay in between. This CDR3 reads CAWSFNTEAFF. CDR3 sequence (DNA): TGTGCCTGGAGTTTTAACACTGAAGCTTTCTTT.

The CDR3 region is CASSPDRGYNQPQHF. The CDR3 DNA follows: TGTGCCAGCAGCCCGGACAGGGGCTACAATCAGCCCCAGCATTTT. The V and J genes are TRBV7-9 and TRBJ1-5; 9 bases map to TRBD1. In germline, CDR1 is SEHNR, CDR2 FQNEAQ (reference sequence). J was trimmed by 3 bases and V by 5 bases; bases with no gene match: 5. The CDR3 runs 15 residues.

CDR3 loop: CASSQAPGTPLHF. The CDR3 bases are TGTGCCAGCAGCCAGGCGCCAGGGACACCCCTCCACTTT. The chain recombines TRBV14 with TRBJ1-6; perhaps TRBD1 as D (5 bases). Germline assignment: CDR1 SGHDN and CDR2 FVKESK. V lost 3 bases to trimming and J lost 11 bases, with 11 bases between them. The CDR3 is 13 amino acids.

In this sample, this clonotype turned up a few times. The CDR3 DNA is TGTGCCAGCCTACCGGGGCAGTCGGACGATGGCTACACCTTC. Translating it yields CASLPGQSDDGYTF. J is TRBJ1-2 and V is TRBV6-1; possible D gene TRBD1, 5 bases. The germline V gene encodes CDR1 MNHNS and CDR2 SASEGT. V lost 8 bases and J lost 6, with 19 bases in between. This CDR3 spans 14 amino acids.

CDR3 in DNA: TGTGCCAGCCAGCCTCGGCGGGGGTCGGCAGATACGCAGTATTTT. This gives the protein CASQPRRGSADTQYF. V and J are TRBV6-6 and TRBJ2-3, with 7 bases matching TRBD2. CDR1 is MNHNY and CDR2 is SVGAGI in the germline V gene (reference sequence). The CDR3 is 15 residues long. J gave up 4 bases and V 8 bases, and 12 bases lay outside the gene matches.

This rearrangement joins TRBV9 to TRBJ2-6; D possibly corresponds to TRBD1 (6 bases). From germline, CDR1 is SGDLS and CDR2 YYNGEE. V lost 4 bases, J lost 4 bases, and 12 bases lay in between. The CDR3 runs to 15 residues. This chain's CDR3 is CASSKTGSGANVLTF. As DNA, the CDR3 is TGTGCCAGCAGCAAGACAGGCTCCGGGGCCAACGTCCTGACTTTC.

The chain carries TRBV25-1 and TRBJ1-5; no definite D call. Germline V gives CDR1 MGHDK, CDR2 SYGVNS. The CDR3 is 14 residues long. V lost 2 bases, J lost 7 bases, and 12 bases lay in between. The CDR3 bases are TGTGCCAGCAGTGAAGCGAGGGTGGGCCAGCCCCAGCATTTT. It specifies CASSEARVGQPQHF.